This T cell receptor (beta chain) is from a study of blood T cell repertoires in COVID-19. The wider study: PBMCs, B-cell-depleted T cells, or T cells provided the cDNA or gDNA that made up the material.

Trimming removed 1 base at V and 0 bases at J, with 12 bases between. CDR1 SGHVS and CDR2 FQNEAQ come from the germline V gene. The CDR3 is 16 amino acids. Measured with immunoSEQ multiplex PCR; TCRdb has only the in-frame clones, and not every one. Of under 250,000 clones listed, 80% are singletons. This receptor was taken from a woman in her seventies with acute or convalescent COVID-19. This rearrangement joins TRBV7-8 to TRBJ1-1; a weak D match, TRBD1 (5 bases). The sequenced material came from peripheral blood. The CDR3, as DNA: TGTGCCAGCAGCTTAGAGACAGCTGCCGTGAACACTGAAGCTTTCTTT. Residues: CASSLETAAVNTEAFF. Based on the CDR3 plus reference TRBV7-8 and TRBJ1-1, the full variable domain is GAGVSQSPRYKVAKRGQDVALRCDPISGHVSLFWYQQALGQGPEFLTYFQNEAQLDKSGLPSDRFFAERPEGSVSTLKIQRTQQEDSAVYLCASSLETAAVNTEAFFGQGTRLTVV.